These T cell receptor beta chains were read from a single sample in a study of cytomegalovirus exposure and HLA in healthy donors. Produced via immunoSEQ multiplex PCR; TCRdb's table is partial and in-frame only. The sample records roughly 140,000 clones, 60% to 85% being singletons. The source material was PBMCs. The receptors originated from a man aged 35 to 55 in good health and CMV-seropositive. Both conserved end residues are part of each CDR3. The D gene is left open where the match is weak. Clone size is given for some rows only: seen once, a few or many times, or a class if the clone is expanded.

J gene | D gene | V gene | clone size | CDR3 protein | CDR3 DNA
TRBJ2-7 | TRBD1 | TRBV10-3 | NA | CAIRFGTGSSYEQYF | TGTGCCATCCGCTTCGGGACAGGTAGCTCCTACGAGCAGTACTTC
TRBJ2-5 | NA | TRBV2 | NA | CASSGRAPLGETQYF | TGTGCCAGCAGTGGGAGGGCCCCCCTGGGGGAGACCCAGTACTTC
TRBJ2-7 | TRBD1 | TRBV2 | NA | CASSKPGQGVTKQYF | TGTGCCAGCAGTAAGCCGGGACAGGGGGTTACGAAGCAGTACTTC
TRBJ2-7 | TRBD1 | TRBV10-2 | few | CASRRDRSSYEQYF | TGCGCCAGCAGGCGGGACAGGAGCTCCTACGAGCAGTACTTC
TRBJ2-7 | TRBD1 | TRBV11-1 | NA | CASSRPGQLRDEQYF | TGTGCCAGCAGCAGACCGGGACAGTTGAGAGACGAGCAGTACTTC
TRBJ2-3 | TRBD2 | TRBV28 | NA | CASTLAGVRSTQYF | TGTGCCAGCACCTTAGCGGGGGTTAGATCTACGCAGTATTTT
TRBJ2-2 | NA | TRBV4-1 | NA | CASSPRENTGELFF | TGCGCCAGCAGCCCCAGGGAGAACACCGGGGAGCTGTTTTTT
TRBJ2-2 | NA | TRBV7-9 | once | CASSFNTGGELFF | TGTGCCAGCAGCTTTAATACGGGCGGGGAGCTGTTTTTT
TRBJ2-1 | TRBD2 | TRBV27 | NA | CASGWLAGRRDEQFF | TGTGCCAGCGGCTGGCTAGCGGGTCGCAGGGATGAGCAGTTCTTC
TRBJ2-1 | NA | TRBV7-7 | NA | CASSLSGLYGEQFF | TGTGCTAGCAGCTTAAGCGGGTTGTACGGTGAGCAGTTCTTC
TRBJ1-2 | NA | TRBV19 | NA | CASVAEFPNYGYTF | TGTGCCAGTGTCGCGGAGTTCCCTAACTATGGCTACACCTTC
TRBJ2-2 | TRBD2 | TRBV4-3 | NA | CASGLAGNTGELFF | TGCGCCAGCGGACTAGCGGGGAACACCGGGGAGCTGTTTTTT
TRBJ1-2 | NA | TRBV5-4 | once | CASSFGQGTYGYTF | TGTGCCAGCAGCTTTGGGCAGGGTACCTATGGCTACACCTTC
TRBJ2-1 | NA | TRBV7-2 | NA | CASSLDRNSYNEQFF | TGTGCCAGCAGCTTGGACAGAAATTCCTACAATGAGCAGTTCTTC
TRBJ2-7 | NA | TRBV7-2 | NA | CASSLNRNEQYF | TGTGCCAGCAGCTTGAACAGAAACGAGCAGTACTTC
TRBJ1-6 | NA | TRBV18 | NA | CASSPIGRSSYNSPLHF | TGTGCCAGCTCACCAATTGGGCGTAGCTCCTATAATTCACCCCTCCACTTT
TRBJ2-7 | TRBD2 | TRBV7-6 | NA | CASSDDIAGGSYEQYF | TGTGCCAGCAGCGACGATATAGCGGGGGGCTCCTACGAGCAGTACTTC
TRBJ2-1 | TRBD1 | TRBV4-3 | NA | CASSLLRTGEQFF | TGCGCCAGCAGCCTCCTCAGGACAGGTGAGCAGTTCTTC
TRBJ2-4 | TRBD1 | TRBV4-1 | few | CASSQDRDRGMNIQYF | TGCGCCAGCAGCCAAGATAGGGACAGGGGGATGAACATTCAGTACTTC
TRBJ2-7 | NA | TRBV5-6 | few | CASSLGQVSHEQYF | TGTGCCAGCAGCTTGGGACAGGTTTCGCACGAGCAGTACTTC
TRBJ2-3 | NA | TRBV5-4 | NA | CASSFSGQGMDTQYF | TGTGCCAGCAGCTTCTCGGGACAAGGAATGGATACGCAGTATTTT
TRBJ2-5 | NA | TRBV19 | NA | CASSPGETQYF | TGTGCCAGTAGTCCGGGGGAGACCCAGTACTTC
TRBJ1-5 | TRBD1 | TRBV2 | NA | CASRREQGSGQPQHF | TGTGCCAGTAGACGAGAACAGGGGAGCGGTCAGCCCCAGCATTTT
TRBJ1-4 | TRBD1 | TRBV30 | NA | CAWGGQGWEKLFF | TGTGCCTGGGGGGGACAGGGCTGGGAAAAACTGTTTTTT
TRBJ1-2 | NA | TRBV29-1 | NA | CSAEYPGAYGYTF | TGCAGCGCCGAATATCCGGGTGCCTATGGCTACACCTTC
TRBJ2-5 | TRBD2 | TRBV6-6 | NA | CASSSLAGGLLETQYF | TGTGCCAGCAGTTCATTAGCGGGGGGGCTCCTAGAGACCCAGTACTTC